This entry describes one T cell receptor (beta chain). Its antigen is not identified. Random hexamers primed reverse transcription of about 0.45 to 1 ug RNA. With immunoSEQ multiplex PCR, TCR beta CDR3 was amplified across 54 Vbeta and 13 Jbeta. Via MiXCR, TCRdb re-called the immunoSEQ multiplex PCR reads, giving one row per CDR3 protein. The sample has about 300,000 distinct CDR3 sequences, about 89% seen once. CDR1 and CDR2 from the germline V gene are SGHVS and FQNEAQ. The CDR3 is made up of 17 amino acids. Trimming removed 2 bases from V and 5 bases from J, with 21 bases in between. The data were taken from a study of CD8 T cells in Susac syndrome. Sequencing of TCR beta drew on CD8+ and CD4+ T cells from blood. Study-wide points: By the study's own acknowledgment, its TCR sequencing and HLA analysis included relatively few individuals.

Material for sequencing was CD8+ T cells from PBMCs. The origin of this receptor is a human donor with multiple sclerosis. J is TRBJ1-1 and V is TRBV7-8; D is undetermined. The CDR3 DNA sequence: TGTGCCAGCAGCTTACAGGAATCCGGGGAAGGTAGTACTGAAGCTTTCTTT. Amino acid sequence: CASSLQESGEGSTEAFF.